This T cell receptor beta chain was documented in a study of graft-versus-host responses after intestinal transplantation. The overall study: The whole recipient group had anti-thymocyte globulin induction followed by tacrolimus and steroids for about three years.

J gave up 4 bases and V 5 bases, and 11 bases lay outside the gene matches. Germline-derived CDR1 and CDR2 are SGDLS and YYNGEE. The CDR3 is made up of 15 amino acids. Study results and caveats: Early post-transplant HvG declines showed an association with peak circulating GvH clone levels. GvH clonotypes were identified within recipient marrow, with a subset emerging first in ileum or blood.

TCRdb's table, derived via immunoSEQ multiplex PCR, lists solely in-frame clones and lacks some. This table has 20,000 to 25,000 clones, about 33% appearing once. Responders that carried the CFSE label, some 200,000 of them, were plated with some 200,000 irradiated, violet-dye-labeled stimulator cells. Both CD3+CD4+ and CD3+CD8+ responders that were proliferating and CFSE-low underwent sorting after the reaction. The rearrangement links TRBV9 to TRBJ1-2; TRBD1 matches at 7 bases. The clonotype was recovered from a human patient who received an intestinal transplant. Sequences were derived from alloreactive CD8+ T cells from a mixed lymphocyte reaction culture, sampled before intestinal transplant. Subset noted: CFSE-low proliferating T cells sorted from approximately 6-day pre-transplant mixed lymphocyte reaction (GvH or HvG direction). CDR3 coding DNA: TGTGCCAGCAGGAGCCGGGACAGCAACCCCTATGGCTACACCTTC. As protein: CASRSRDSNPYGYTF.